These T cell receptor beta chains were read from a single sample in a study of identical twins. From the 5' RACE reads, TCRdb called clonotypes with MiXCR, one entry per CDR3 protein. The sample lists about 690,000 distinct CDR3 sequences, 20% to 25% occurring once. In addition, the sample was reused for a study of T cells expressing NK-cell markers.

Sequencing used PBMCs. Receptor source: a woman younger than 30 in good health. Both conserved end residues are part of each CDR3. The D gene is left open where the match is weak. Clone size is given for some rows only: seen once, a few or many times, or a class if the clone is expanded.

D gene: NA
J gene: TRBJ1-2
V gene: TRBV7-9
clone size: NA
CDR3 DNA: TGTGCCAGCAGCTTAGCGGGGCAGGGCGACCACACCTTC
CDR3 protein: CASSLAGQGDHTF

D gene: TRBD2
J gene: TRBJ2-1
V gene: TRBV24-1
clone size: NA
CDR3 DNA: TGTGCCACCAGTGACCCTAGGGCCAGCGGGGCAGCCTACAATGAGCAGTTCTTC
CDR3 protein: CATSDPRASGAAYNEQFF

D gene: NA
J gene: TRBJ1-1
V gene: TRBV5-1
clone size: many
CDR3 DNA: TGCGCCAGCAGCACAGACAGGCCGGCCACTGAAGCTTTCTTT
CDR3 protein: CASSTDRPATEAFF

D gene: NA
J gene: TRBJ2-4
V gene: TRBV6-5
clone size: NA
CDR3 DNA: TGTGCCAGCAGTTCAGGGAGGTCAGGGGACATTCAGTACTTC
CDR3 protein: CASSSGRSGDIQYF

D gene: NA
J gene: TRBJ2-3
V gene: TRBV24-1
clone size: NA
CDR3 DNA: TGTGCCACCAGAGACAGAGCAGATACGCAGTATTTT
CDR3 protein: CATRDRADTQYF

D gene: TRBD1
J gene: TRBJ2-7
V gene: TRBV13
clone size: few
CDR3 DNA: TGTGCCAGCAGTTCAGACAGGGCTGGCGAGCAGTACTTC
CDR3 protein: CASSSDRAGEQYF

D gene: NA
J gene: TRBJ2-1
V gene: TRBV20-1
clone size: NA
CDR3 DNA: TGCAGTGCTAGAGATAACCTCCGAACGAGGGGCCAGGGGCCCGAAGGGTTCTTC
CDR3 protein: CSARDNLRTRGQGPEGFF

D gene: NA
J gene: TRBJ1-1
V gene: TRBV5-1
clone size: NA
CDR3 DNA: TGCGCCAGCAGCTCTGGACACACCCTCACTGAAGCTTTCTTT
CDR3 protein: CASSSGHTLTEAFF

D gene: NA
J gene: TRBJ2-1
V gene: TRBV5-6
clone size: few
CDR3 DNA: TGTGCCAGCAGCCCTTTCGCAGGGGATGAGCAGTTCTTC
CDR3 protein: CASSPFAGDEQFF

D gene: NA
J gene: TRBJ2-2
V gene: TRBV5-6
clone size: NA
CDR3 DNA: TGTGCCAGCAGCTTGGGACTGGAGATAAACACCGGGGAGCTGTTTTTT
CDR3 protein: CASSLGLEINTGELFF

D gene: NA
J gene: TRBJ2-1
V gene: TRBV10-2
clone size: many
CDR3 DNA: TGCGCCTCCTTGGGGGGATACTCCTACAATGAGCAGTTCTTC
CDR3 protein: CASLGGYSYNEQFF

D gene: TRBD2
J gene: TRBJ2-7
V gene: TRBV5-6
clone size: NA
CDR3 DNA: TGTGCCAGCAGCCGTGCGAGAGCGGGAGAACGGGAGCAGTACTTC
CDR3 protein: CASSRARAGEREQYF